One and the same sample provided the 3 T cell receptor beta chains below, sequenced in a study of cytomegalovirus exposure and HLA in healthy donors. PCR involved 60 Vbeta and 13 Jbeta primers. Assay used: immunoSEQ multiplex PCR; TCRdb lists only in-frame clones, some missing. Of some 200,000 clones in the sample, around 75% were seen once. The source material was PBMCs. The receptors come from a woman in her thirties in good health and CMV-seronegative.

The J gene is TRBJ2-5, the V gene TRBV5-1; the D gene is possibly TRBD2 (5 bases). The CDR3 length is 15 residues. Germline V gene sequence: CDR1 SGHRS, CDR2 YFSETQ. Trimming took off 0 bases at V and 1 base at J, with 10 bases between the two ends. CDR3 residues: CASSLGPGTQETQYF. The CDR3 DNA reads TGCGCCAGCAGCTTGGGTCCGGGAACCCAAGAGACCCAGTACTTC.

The rearrangement links TRBV4-3 to TRBJ2-1, with 13 bases that match TRBD2. The V gene's germline CDR1 is LGHNA and CDR2 YSLEER. The CDR3 length is 17 residues. Losses at the gene ends were 0 bases for V and 12 bases for J; bases not matched to a gene: 11. CDR3 in amino acids: CASSQDTGTSGVSGQFF. DNA for the CDR3: TGCGCCAGCAGCCAAGACACCGGGACTAGCGGGGTTTCGGGGCAGTTCTTC.

The V call is TRBV9, the J call TRBJ1-3; 10 bases are shared with TRBD1. This CDR3 region has 17 residues. V shed 3 bases, J shed 1 base, and the junction held 7 bases outside the gene matches. Germline V gives CDR1 SGDLS, CDR2 YYNGEE. CDR3 in amino acids: CASSAPGQGFSGNTIYF. CDR3 bases: TGTGCCAGCAGCGCTCCGGGACAGGGGTTTTCTGGAAACACCATATATTTT.